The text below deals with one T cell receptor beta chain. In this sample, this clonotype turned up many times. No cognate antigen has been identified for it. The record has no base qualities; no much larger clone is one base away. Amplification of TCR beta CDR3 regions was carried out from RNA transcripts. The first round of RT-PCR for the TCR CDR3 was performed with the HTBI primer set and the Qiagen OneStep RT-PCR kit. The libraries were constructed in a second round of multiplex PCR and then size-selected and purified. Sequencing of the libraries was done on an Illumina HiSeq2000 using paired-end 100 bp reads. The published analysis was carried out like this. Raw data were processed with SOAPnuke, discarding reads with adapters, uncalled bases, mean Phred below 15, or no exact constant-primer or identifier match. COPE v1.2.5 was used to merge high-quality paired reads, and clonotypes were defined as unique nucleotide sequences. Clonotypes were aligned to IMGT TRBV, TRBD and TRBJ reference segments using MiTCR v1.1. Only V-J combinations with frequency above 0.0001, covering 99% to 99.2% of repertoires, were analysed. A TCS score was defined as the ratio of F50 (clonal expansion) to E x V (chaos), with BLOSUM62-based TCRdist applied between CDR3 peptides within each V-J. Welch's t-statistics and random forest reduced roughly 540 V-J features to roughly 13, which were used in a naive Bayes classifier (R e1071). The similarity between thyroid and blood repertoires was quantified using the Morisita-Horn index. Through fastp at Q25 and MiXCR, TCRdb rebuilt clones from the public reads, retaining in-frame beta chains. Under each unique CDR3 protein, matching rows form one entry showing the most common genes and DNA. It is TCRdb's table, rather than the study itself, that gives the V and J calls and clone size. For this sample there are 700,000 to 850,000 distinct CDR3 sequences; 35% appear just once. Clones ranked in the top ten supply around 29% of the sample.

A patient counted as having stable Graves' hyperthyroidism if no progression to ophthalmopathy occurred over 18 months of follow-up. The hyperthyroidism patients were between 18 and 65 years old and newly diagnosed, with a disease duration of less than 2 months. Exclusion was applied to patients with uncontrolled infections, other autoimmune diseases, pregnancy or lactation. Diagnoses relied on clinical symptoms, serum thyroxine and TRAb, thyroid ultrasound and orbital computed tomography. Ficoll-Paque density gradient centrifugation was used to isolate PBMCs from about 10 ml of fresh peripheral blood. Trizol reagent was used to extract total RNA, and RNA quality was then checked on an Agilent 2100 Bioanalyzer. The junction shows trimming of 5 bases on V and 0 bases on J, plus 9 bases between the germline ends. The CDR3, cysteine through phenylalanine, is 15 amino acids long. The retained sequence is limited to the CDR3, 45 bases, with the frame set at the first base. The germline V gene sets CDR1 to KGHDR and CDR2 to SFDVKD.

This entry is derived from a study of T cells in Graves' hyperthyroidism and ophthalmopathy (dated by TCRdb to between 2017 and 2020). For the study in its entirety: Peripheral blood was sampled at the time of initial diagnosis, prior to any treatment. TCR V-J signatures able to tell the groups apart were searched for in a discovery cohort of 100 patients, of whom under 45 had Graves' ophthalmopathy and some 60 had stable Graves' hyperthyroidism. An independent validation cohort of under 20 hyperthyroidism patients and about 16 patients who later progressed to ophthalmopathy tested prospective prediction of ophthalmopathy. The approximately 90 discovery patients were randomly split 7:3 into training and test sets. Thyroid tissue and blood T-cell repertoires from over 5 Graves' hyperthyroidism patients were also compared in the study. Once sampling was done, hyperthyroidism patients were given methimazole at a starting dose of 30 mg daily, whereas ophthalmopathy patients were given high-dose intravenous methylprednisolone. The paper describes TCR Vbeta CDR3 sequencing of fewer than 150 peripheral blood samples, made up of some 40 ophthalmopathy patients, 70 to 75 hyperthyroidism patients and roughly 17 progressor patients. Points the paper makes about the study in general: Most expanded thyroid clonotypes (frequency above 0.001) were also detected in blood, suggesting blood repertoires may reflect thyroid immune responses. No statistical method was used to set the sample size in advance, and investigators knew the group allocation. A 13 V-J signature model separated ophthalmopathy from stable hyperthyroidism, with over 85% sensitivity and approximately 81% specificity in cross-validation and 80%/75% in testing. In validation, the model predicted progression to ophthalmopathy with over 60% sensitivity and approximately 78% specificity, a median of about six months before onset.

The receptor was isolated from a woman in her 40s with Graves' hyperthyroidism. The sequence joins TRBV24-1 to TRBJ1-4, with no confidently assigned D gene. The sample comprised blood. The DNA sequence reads TGTGCCACCAGTGGGGCAGATGCAACTAATGAAAAACTGTTTTTT. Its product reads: CATSGADATNEKLFF.